This T cell receptor beta chain was recovered during a study of molecular identifiers for immune sequencing clone quantification. Whole-study results and caveats: A shared barcode on identical TCR molecules could lead to underestimated sizes for highly expanded clones. Jurkat TCR RNA spiked in from one cell could reportedly be detected among approximately 1 million naive cells.

In the case of this clonotype: Its antigen remains unidentified.

TCRdb re-analysed the PCR reads in MiXCR, keeping a single row per CDR3 protein. The table shows hundreds of thousands of distinct CDR3 sequences, with about 25% occurring only once. Germline V gene sequence: CDR1 SGHTA, CDR2 FQGNSA. Trimming removed 5 bases at V and 2 bases at J, with 19 bases between. CDR3 size: 16 residues. A CD8+CD4-CCR7+CD45RA+ gate was used to sort naive CD8 T cells. The origin of this receptor is a human donor in good health. Some libraries in this study had Jurkat cell RNA spiked in. The sample comprised naive CD8+ T cells from blood, with Jurkat cell RNA spiked in. Subset of the sample: FACS-sorted CD8+CD4-CCR7+CD45RA+ naive T cells. V gene TRBV7-2 combines with J gene TRBJ2-7; a possible D gene is TRBD2 (6 bases). The CDR3 DNA follows: TGTGCCAGCAGCCCCACCCTGGGGGAGGAAACCTACGAGCAGTACTTC. Protein product: CASSPTLGEETYEQYF.